One and the same sample provided the 5 T cell receptor beta chains below, sequenced in a study of OX40 agonist ivuxolimab in advanced cancers. Sequencing was performed with immunoSEQ multiplex PCR; in TCRdb, only in-frame clones are kept and a portion is missing. In the table there are 94,000 or so clones, approximately 81% of which are singletons. The source material was CD4+ or CD8+ T cells sorted from blood, sampled in a trial of the OX40 agonist ivuxolimab. All receptors come from an adult with an advanced solid tumor such as melanoma, head and neck, liver or kidney cancer.

This chain joins TRBV7-3 and TRBJ1-1; D is unclear. Germline assignment: CDR1 SGHTA and CDR2 FQGTGA. The V end lost 1 base, the J end lost 3 bases, and 9 bases lay between the germline ends. The CDR3 runs 14 residues. This CDR3 is CASSLKPGHTEAFF. The CDR3 DNA follows: TGTGCCAGCAGCTTAAAGCCAGGACACACTGAAGCTTTCTTT.

The CDR3 bases are TGTGCCAGCGGCCGGGACAGGCGCACAGATACGCAGTATTTT. Protein: CASGRDRRTDTQYF. V gene TRBV27 combines with J gene TRBJ2-3; 8 nucleotides agree with TRBD1. Per germline, CDR1 MNHEY and CDR2 SMNVEV (reference sequence). This CDR3 region has 14 residues. V trimming: 8 bases; J trimming: 1 base; junction bases outside the gene matches: 5.

This rearrangement joins TRBV28 to TRBJ1-2; 8 nucleotides agree with TRBD1. CDR1 is MDHEN, CDR2 SYDVKM, per germline. The CDR3 has 12 amino acids. Trimming took 8 bases from V and 8 from J; bases not matched to a gene: 7. The CDR3 spells CASLYNRGGYTF. In DNA, the CDR3 is TGTGCCAGCCTTTATAACAGGGGGGGCTACACCTTC.

This rearrangement joins TRBV18 to TRBJ1-1; tentative D call: TRBD1 (5 bases). Germline V gives CDR1 KGHSH, CDR2 LQKENI. This CDR3 is 14 amino acids long. Trimming left V 3 bases short and J 0 bases short, with 8 bases between. This CDR3 is CASSPGGVNTEAFF. As DNA, the CDR3 is TGTGCCAGCTCACCGGGGGGGGTGAACACTGAAGCTTTCTTT.

The sample holds a few counts of this clone. The chain uses TRBV14 and TRBJ1-2; D gene ambiguous. Germline CDR1 SGHDN, CDR2 FVKESK. This CDR3 is built from 13 residues. The germline V and J ends were trimmed by 4 bases and 3 bases, with 9 bases remaining between them. CDR3 loop: CASSPPPDYGYTF. In DNA, the CDR3 is TGTGCCAGCAGCCCACCTCCGGACTATGGCTACACCTTC.